Given below is one TCR beta chain in context. Its target is unknown. A read error may be the cause here, since a much bigger clone is one base away. Naive CD4+ T cells were purified with Tregs depleted by CD25. Germline V gene data show CDR1 as SQVTM and CDR2 as ANQGSEA. There are 12 residues in the CDR3. V was pared by 7 bases and J by 11 bases, with 18 bases between. Study results and limitations: In terms of TCR gene usage, tumor memory CD4+ T cells clustered together with blood and lymph node memory CD4+ cells, as well as with lymph node naive CD4+ cells.

Full-length variable regions came from constant-region reverse primers plus semi-nested Nested Universal Primer A PCR. In TCRdb, the 5' RACE reads were re-called with MiXCR into one record per CDR3 protein. The profile shows tens of thousands of distinct CDR3 sequences, 15% to 20% of them singletons. V usage is TRBV29-1 and J usage is TRBJ1-3; maybe TRBD1 (5 bases). Sequencing used naive CD4+ T cells sorted from a lymph node. Subset meaning: naive CD4+ T cells, CD4+CD45RA+CD25-. This clonotype was obtained from a female donor with breast cancer. CDR3 protein: CSAWDRGTPIYF. CDR3 nucleotide sequence: TGCAGCGCCTGGGACCGGGGGACCCCCATATATTTT.